The present T cell receptor (beta chain) was sequenced within a study of T cell responses to AZD1222 COVID-19 vaccine. Across the study: Both about-4-week and about-12-week second-dose recipients were combined.

Comments on this clone: Its matching antigen is unknown.

This table comes from immunoSEQ multiplex PCR, and its TCRdb copy is limited to in-frame clones, with some not included. The data show more than 85,000 clones, approximately 78% seen once. Broader study findings: Samples come after the peak T cell response, not at day 14. The CD4 TCRs associated with vaccination extended across spike and predominated at 160-218 and 743-854.

In germline, CDR1 is SQVTM, CDR2 ANQGSEA. The CDR3 sequence is 13 residues long. V shed 5 bases, J shed 6 bases, and the junction held 8 bases outside the gene matches. The source of this sequence is an adult in good health. Sample: peripheral blood, taken on day 0 of AZD1222 vaccination. This sequence joins TRBV29-1 and TRBJ2-3; 7 positions agree with TRBD2. CDR3 bases: TGCAGCGTTTCCACGGGGGGACGGGATACGCAGTATTTT. It specifies CSVSTGGRDTQYF.